This T cell receptor beta chain was documented in a study of cytomegalovirus exposure and HLA in healthy donors. PCR was performed using 60 Vbeta and 13 Jbeta primers. Using immunoSEQ multiplex PCR, the repertoire was profiled, and TCRdb retains in-frame clones only, with some absent. The sample has 110,000 or so clones, about 80% seen once. Worth noting for this clone: Antigen unknown.

Per germline, CDR1 LNHNV and CDR2 YYDKDF (reference sequence). V lost 0 bases and J lost 7; bases outside the gene matches: 3. This CDR3 comprises 15 residues. Findings of the study overall: TCR association rates varied by HLA locus in a later analysis, with DRB1 highest and HLA-C lowest. In a later analysis, TCR beta V- and J-gene trimming showed a link to a missense DCLRE1C variant.

This TCR was sampled from a woman aged 18-29 years in good health and CMV-seronegative. Sequences were obtained from PBMCs. The V and J genes are TRBV15 and TRBJ1-4; TRBD1 agrees at 9 bases. The CDR3 protein is CATSRDYRGPEKLFF. In nucleotides, the CDR3 is TGTGCCACCAGCAGAGACTACAGGGGGCCTGAAAAACTGTTTTTT.